This TCR beta chain was obtained from a study of neurological immune-mediated disorders. TCRdb re-derived calls from the 5' RACE reads in MiXCR, one entry per CDR3 protein. Among around 13,000 distinct CDR3 sequences listed, under 8% were seen once. This clonotype was counted ten times or more. The TCR sequence derives from a woman aged 40 to 49 in good health. Sample: CD8+ T cells from blood.

The CDR3 coding sequence is TGTGCCAGCAGTCTGACAGGGGAGGCCACTGAAGCTTTCTTT. It specifies CASSLTGEATEAFF. V is TRBV12-3 or TRBV12-4 and J is TRBJ1-1; 8 nucleotides align to TRBD1. V lost 5 bases to trimming and J lost 4 bases; unmatched junction nucleotides: 6. The CDR3 consists of 14 residues.